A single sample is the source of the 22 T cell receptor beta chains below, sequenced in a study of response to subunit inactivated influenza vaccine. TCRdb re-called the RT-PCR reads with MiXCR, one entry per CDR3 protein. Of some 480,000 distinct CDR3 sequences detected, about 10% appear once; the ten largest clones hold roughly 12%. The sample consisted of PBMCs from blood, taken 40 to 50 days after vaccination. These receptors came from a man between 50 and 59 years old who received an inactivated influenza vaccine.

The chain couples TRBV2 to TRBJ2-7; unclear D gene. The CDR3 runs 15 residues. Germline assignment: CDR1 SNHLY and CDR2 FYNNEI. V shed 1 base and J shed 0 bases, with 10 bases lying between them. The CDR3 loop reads CASSEGLVSSYEQYF. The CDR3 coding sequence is TGTGCCAGCAGTGAAGGGCTAGTGAGCTCCTACGAGCAGTACTTC. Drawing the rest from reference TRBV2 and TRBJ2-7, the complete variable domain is EPEVTQTPSHQVTQMGQEVILRCVPISNHLYFYWYRQILGQKVEFLVSFYNNEISEKSEIFDDQFSVERPDGSNFTLKIRSTKLEDSAMYFCASSEGLVSSYEQYFGPGTRLTVT.

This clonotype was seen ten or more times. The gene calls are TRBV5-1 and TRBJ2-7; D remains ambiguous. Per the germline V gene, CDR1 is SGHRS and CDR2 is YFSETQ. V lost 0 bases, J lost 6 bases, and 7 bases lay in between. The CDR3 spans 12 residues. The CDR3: CASSLAGFEQYF. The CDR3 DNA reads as TGCGCCAGCAGCTTGGCAGGTTTCGAGCAGTACTTC.

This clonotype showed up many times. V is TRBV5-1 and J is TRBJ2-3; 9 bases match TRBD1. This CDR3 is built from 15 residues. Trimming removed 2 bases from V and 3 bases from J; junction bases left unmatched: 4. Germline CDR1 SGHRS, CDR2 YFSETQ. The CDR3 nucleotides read TGCGCCAGCAGCTTTGGGGACAGGGATACAGATACGCAGTATTTT. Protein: CASSFGDRDTDTQYF.

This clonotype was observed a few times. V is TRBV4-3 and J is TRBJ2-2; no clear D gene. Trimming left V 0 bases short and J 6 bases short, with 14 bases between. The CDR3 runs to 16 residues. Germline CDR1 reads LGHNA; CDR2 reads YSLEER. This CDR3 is CASSQDGFPAAGELFF. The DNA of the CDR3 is TGCGCCAGCAGCCAAGACGGGTTTCCCGCTGCCGGGGAGCTGTTTTTT.

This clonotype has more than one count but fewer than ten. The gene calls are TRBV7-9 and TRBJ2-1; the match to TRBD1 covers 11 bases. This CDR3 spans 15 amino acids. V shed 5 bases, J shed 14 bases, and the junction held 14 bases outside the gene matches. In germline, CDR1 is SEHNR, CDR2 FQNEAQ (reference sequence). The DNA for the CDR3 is TGTGCCAGCAGCCCGGACCGGGACAGGGGGGCCCGGGAGTTCTTC. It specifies CASSPDRDRGAREFF.

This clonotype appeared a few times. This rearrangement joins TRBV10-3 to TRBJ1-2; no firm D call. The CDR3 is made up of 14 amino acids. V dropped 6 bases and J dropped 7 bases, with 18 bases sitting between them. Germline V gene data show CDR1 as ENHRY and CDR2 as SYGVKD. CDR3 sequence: CAIRPGILTGGYTF. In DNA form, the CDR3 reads TGTGCCATCAGACCCGGGATCCTGACGGGTGGCTACACCTTC.

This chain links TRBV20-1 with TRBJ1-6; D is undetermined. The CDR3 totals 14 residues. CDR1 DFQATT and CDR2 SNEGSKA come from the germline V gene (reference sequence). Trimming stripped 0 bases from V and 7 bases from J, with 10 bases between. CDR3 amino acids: CSARDSRSNSPLHF. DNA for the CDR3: TGCAGTGCTAGAGATAGTAGGTCAAATTCACCCCTCCACTTT.

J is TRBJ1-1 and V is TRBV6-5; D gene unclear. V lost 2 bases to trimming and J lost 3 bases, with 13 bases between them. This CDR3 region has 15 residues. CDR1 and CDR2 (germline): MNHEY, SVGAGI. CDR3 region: CASSYMGWGYTEAFF. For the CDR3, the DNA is TGTGCCAGCAGTTACATGGGATGGGGTTACACTGAAGCTTTCTTT.

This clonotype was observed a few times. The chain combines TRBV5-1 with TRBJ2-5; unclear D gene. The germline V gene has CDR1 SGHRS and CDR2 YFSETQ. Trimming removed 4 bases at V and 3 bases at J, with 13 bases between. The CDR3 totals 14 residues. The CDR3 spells CASSATGLEETQYF. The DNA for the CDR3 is TGCGCCAGCAGCGCAACCGGGTTAGAAGAGACCCAGTACTTC.

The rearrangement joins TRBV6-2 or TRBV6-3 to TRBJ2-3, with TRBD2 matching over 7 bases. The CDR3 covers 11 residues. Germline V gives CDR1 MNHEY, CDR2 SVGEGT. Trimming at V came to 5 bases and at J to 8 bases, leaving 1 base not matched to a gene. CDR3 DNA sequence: TGTGCCAGCAGTAGCGGGACTACGCAGTATTTT. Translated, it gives CASSSGTTQYF.

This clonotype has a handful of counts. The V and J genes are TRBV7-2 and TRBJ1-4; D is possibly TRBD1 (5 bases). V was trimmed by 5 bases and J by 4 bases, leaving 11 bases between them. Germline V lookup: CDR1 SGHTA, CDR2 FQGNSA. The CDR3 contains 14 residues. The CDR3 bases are TGTGCCAGCAGCCCAACAGGTTTTAATGAAAAACTGTTTTTT. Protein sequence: CASSPTGFNEKLFF.

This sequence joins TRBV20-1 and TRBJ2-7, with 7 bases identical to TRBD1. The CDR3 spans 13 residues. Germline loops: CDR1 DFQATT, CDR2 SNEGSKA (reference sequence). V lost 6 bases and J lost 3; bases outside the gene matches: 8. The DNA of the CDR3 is TGCAGTGCCGGCCGGGACAGAGTCTACGAGCAGTACTTC. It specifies CSAGRDRVYEQYF.

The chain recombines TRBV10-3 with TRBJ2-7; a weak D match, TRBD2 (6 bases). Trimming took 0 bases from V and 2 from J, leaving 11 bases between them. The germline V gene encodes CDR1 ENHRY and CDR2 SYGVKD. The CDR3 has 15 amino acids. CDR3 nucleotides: TGTGCCATCAGTGAGTCCCTACTAGCCACCTACGAGCAGTACTTC. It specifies CAISESLLATYEQYF.

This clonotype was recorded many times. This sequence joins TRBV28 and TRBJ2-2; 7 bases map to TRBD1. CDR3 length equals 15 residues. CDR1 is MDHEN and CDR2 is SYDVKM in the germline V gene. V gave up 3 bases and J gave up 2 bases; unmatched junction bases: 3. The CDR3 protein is CASSFPGGNTGELFF. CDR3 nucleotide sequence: TGTGCCAGCAGTTTTCCAGGGGGTAACACCGGGGAGCTGTTTTTT.

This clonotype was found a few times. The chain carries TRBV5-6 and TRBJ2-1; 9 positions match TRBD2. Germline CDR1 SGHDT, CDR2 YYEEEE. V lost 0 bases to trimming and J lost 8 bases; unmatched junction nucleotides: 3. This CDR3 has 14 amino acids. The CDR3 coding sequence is TGTGCCAGCAGCTTGGGACTAGCGGTGGATGAGCAGTTCTTC. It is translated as CASSLGLAVDEQFF.

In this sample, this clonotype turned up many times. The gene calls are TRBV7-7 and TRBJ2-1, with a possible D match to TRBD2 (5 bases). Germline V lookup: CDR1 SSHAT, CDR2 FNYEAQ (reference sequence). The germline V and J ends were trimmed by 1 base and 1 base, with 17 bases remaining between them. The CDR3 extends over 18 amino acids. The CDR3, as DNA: TGTGCCAGCAGCTTAGGCCCTTATTCTAGCCGATCCTACAATGAGCAGTTCTTC. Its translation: CASSLGPYSSRSYNEQFF.

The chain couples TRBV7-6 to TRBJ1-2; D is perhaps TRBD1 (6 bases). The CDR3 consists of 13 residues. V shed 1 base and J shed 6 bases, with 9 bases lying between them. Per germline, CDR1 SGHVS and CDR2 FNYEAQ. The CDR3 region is CASSLVGGHGYTF. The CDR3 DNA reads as TGTGCCAGCAGCTTAGTGGGGGGCCATGGCTACACCTTC.

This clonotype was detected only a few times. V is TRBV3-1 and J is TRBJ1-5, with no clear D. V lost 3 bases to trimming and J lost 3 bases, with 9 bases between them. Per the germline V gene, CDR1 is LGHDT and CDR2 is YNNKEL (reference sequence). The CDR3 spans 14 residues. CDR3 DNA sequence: TGTGCCAGCAGCCAGGGTGCTCCCAATCAGCCCCAGCATTTT. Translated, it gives CASSQGAPNQPQHF.

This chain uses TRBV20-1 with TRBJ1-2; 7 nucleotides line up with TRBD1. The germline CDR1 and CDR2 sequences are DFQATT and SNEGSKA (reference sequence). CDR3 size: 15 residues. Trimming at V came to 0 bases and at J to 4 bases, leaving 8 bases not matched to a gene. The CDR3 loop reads CSARDPRQGGYGYTF. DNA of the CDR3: TGCAGTGCTAGAGATCCGAGACAGGGTGGCTATGGCTACACCTTC.

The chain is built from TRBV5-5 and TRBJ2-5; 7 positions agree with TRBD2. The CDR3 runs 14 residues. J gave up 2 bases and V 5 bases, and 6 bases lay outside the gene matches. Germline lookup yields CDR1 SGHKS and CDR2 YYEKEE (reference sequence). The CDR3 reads CASSQTSRQETQYF. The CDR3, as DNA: TGTGCCAGCAGTCAGACTAGCAGACAAGAGACCCAGTACTTC.

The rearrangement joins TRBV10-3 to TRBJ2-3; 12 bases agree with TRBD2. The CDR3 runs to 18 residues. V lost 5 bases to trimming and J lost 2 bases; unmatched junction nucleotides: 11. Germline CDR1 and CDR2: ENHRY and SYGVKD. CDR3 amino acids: CAISIPGLAGADTDTQYF. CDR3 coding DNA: TGTGCCATCAGTATACCGGGACTAGCGGGTGCCGACACAGATACGCAGTATTTT.

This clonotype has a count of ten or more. The CDR3 region has the DNA TGTGCCAGCAGAGGAGGGGGGTTTGAGCAGTTCTTC. It is translated as CASRGGGFEQFF. This chain uses TRBV6-5 with TRBJ2-1; tentatively, D is TRBD1 or TRBD2 (6 bases each). Germline CDR1 MNHEY, CDR2 SVGAGI. This CDR3 is 12 amino acids long. V was cut by 6 bases and J by 9 bases, with 12 bases left in between.